Each of the 28 T cell receptor beta chains below was sequenced from the same sample in a study of cytomegalovirus exposure and HLA in healthy donors. PCR used 60 Vbeta primers and 13 Jbeta primers. Libraries were prepared by immunoSEQ multiplex PCR; TCRdb keeps only in-frame clonotypes and omits some of them. The sample includes 110,000 or so clones, 67% seen only once; the top ten take about 8.3%. Sequenced material: PBMCs. These receptor sequences come from a man in his late teens or twenties in good health and CMV-seropositive.

The rearrangement links TRBV11-2 to TRBJ2-4; possibly TRBD1 for D (6 bases). Germline values: CDR1 SGHAT, CDR2 FQNNGV. The CDR3 sequence is 16 residues long. Trimming took 5 bases from V and 8 from J, leaving 22 bases between them. The chain's CDR3 is CASSPGQTSSGDIQYF. The CDR3 coding sequence is TGTGCCAGCAGCCCCGGACAGACCTCCTCTGGGGACATTCAGTACTTC.

The chain employs TRBV5-4 and TRBJ2-5, with TRBD1 identical over 10 bases. With V trimmed by 2 bases and J by 9 bases, 13 bases remained unmatched. The CDR3 is 16 amino acids. The germline V gene has CDR1 SGHNT and CDR2 YYREEE (reference sequence). Here the CDR3 DNA reads TGTGCCAGCAGCTTAGGGGGACAGGGGTCCAAGAGAGCCCAGTACTTC. Its translation is CASSLGGQGSKRAQYF.

This clone was seen only once. This rearrangement joins TRBV30 to TRBJ1-1, with 7 bases aligning to TRBD1. V lost 7 bases, J lost 0 bases, and 14 bases stayed unmatched. The length of the CDR3 is 16 residues. CDR1 is GTSNPN and CDR2 is SVGIG in the germline V gene (reference sequence). CDR3 nucleotide sequence: TGTGCCTCCCAAGGACAGGTGAGGGGACTGAACACTGAAGCTTTCTTT. This translates into CASQGQVRGLNTEAFF.

This clone came up a few times. V and J are TRBV18 and TRBJ1-1; no reliable D call. The CDR3 sequence is 13 residues long. Looked up from germline, CDR1 is KGHSH and CDR2 is LQKENI. The V end lost 5 bases, the J end lost 0 bases, and 7 bases lay between the germline ends. The CDR3 coding sequence is TGTGCCAGCTCAGACACCTTGAACACTGAAGCTTTCTTT. Translating it yields CASSDTLNTEAFF.

This clone was counted only a few times. The same CDR3 can be traced to other DNA sequences in this sample. This chain connects TRBV19 to TRBJ2-3, with 8 bases fitting TRBD1. This CDR3 contains 14 residues. CDR1 is LNHDA and CDR2 is SQIVND in the germline V gene (reference sequence). The junction had 4 bases not matched to a gene; V was cut back by 7 bases and J by 1 base. The CDR3 is CASTTGQGTDTQYF. DNA for the CDR3: TGTGCCAGTACGACGGGACAGGGCACAGATACGCAGTATTTT.

V and J are TRBV2 and TRBJ1-1; D ambiguous. This CDR3 is 15 amino acids long. Trimming removed 5 bases from V and 1 base from J, with 14 bases in between. From germline, CDR1 is SNHLY and CDR2 FYNNEI. CDR3 sequence: CASSQEGRRNTEAFF. As DNA, the CDR3 is TGTGCCAGCAGTCAGGAGGGTAGGAGGAACACTGAAGCTTTCTTT.

The chain uses TRBV19 and TRBJ2-5; 7 nucleotides agree with TRBD1. J was trimmed by 5 bases and V by 3 bases; bases with no gene match: 3. The CDR3 spans 13 residues. Germline V gene sequence: CDR1 LNHDA, CDR2 SQIVND (reference sequence). The CDR3 DNA sequence: TGTGCCAGTAGTATGACAGGGTACGAGACCCAGTACTTC. It yields the protein CASSMTGYETQYF.

This clone was picked up a small number of times. The genes are TRBV5-6 and TRBJ2-7, with 8 bases identical to TRBD1. V was pared by 3 bases and J by 6 bases, with 8 bases of the junction left unmatched. There are 14 residues in the CDR3. Germline CDR1 is SGHDT and CDR2 is YYEEEE. The CDR3 region has the DNA TGTGCCAGCAGCTGGACGGCAGGGGGCCCCGAGCAGTACTTC. This encodes CASSWTAGGPEQYF.

The genes are TRBV4-1 and TRBJ2-1; 8 nucleotides line up with TRBD2. This CDR3 contains 16 residues. The junction had 7 bases not matched to a gene; V was cut back by 1 base and J by 5 bases. Germline V lookup: CDR1 MGHRA, CDR2 YSYEKL. The CDR3 nucleotides read TGCGCCAGCAGCCAAGTGGGGCCGGGGGGGAACAATGAGCAGTTCTTC. Its protein is CASSQVGPGGNNEQFF.

The rearrangement joins TRBV28 to TRBJ2-5; TRBD1 agrees at 9 bases. The CDR3 extends over 15 amino acids. V lost 6 bases and J lost 9; bases outside the gene matches: 14. Germline V lookup: CDR1 MDHEN, CDR2 SYDVKM. The CDR3 DNA is TGTGCCAGCAGCTACATAACAGGGGGCCACAATGCCCAGTACTTC. Protein sequence: CASSYITGGHNAQYF.

The J gene is TRBJ1-6, the V gene TRBV6-5; D perhaps matches TRBD1 (5 bases). The germline CDR1 and CDR2 sequences are MNHEY and SVGAGI. The V end lost 6 bases, the J end lost 3 bases, and 12 bases lay between the germline ends. CDR3 size: 15 residues. The CDR3 protein is CASRADSYYNSPLHF. The CDR3 nucleotides read TGTGCCAGCAGAGCCGACAGCTACTATAATTCACCCCTCCACTTT.

The J gene is TRBJ1-5, the V gene TRBV10-1; a possible D gene is TRBD1 (6 bases). The CDR3 sequence is 14 residues long. Germline loops: CDR1 WNHNN, CDR2 SYGVQD (reference sequence). The germline V and J ends were trimmed by 6 bases and 1 base, with 10 bases remaining between them. CDR3 in DNA: TGCGCCAGCAGACAGACAGGAAGCAATCAGCCCCAGCATTTT. It codes for CASRQTGSNQPQHF.

The gene calls are TRBV6-5 and TRBJ1-1; possibly TRBD1 for D (5 bases). This CDR3 comprises 15 residues. Germline assignment: CDR1 MNHEY and CDR2 SVGAGI. V lost 6 bases, J lost 0 bases, and 14 bases lay in between. CDR3 sequence (DNA): TGTGCCAGCAGGCCGACAGTCACTTTGAACACTGAAGCTTTCTTT. The encoded protein is CASRPTVTLNTEAFF.

This chain uses TRBV11-3 with TRBJ2-3; 10 positions agree with TRBD2. The V gene end was trimmed by 1 base and the J gene end by 1 base; junction bases not matched to a gene: 2. CDR1 and CDR2 from the germline V gene are SGHNT and YENEEA. The CDR3 sequence is 16 residues long. CDR3: CASSLGTSGRTDTQYF. The CDR3 DNA reads TGTGCCAGCAGCTTAGGGACTAGCGGCCGCACAGATACGCAGTATTTT.

The V gene is TRBV6-1, the J gene TRBJ2-7, with 7 bases fitting TRBD1. The ends lost 0 bases at V and 2 bases at J; junction bases unmatched: 1. This CDR3 has 14 amino acids. Germline CDR1 reads MNHNS; CDR2 reads SASEGT. Written as DNA, the CDR3 is TGTGCCAGCAGTGAAGCCCAGGGGGCCTACGAGCAGTACGTC. It codes for CASSEAQGAYEQYV.

V gene TRBV30 combines with J gene TRBJ2-7, with TRBD2 as a possible D gene (5 bases). CDR1 and CDR2 (germline): GTSNPN, SVGIG (reference sequence). Trimming pared 7 bases from V and 2 bases from J, leaving 15 bases between. The CDR3 has 13 amino acids. The CDR3 reads CASSGIHTYEQYF. CDR3 DNA sequence: TGTGCCTCATCGGGGATTCACACCTACGAGCAGTACTTC.

V is TRBV7-2 and J is TRBJ1-1; 11 positions agree with TRBD1. CDR1 is SGHTA, CDR2 FQGNSA, per germline. The ends lost 5 bases at V and 5 bases at J; junction bases unmatched: 13. The CDR3 sequence is 17 residues long. DNA for the CDR3: TGTGCCAGCAGCGGGTGGACAGGGGGCCTCTCGGGGACTGAAGCTTTCTTT. Encoded protein: CASSGWTGGLSGTEAFF.

V gene TRBV6-5 combines with J gene TRBJ2-7; TRBD2 is a possible D gene (6 bases). The germline V gene has CDR1 MNHEY and CDR2 SVGAGI. Trimming stripped 8 bases from V and 0 bases from J, with 17 bases between. This CDR3 region has 15 residues. CDR3 sequence reads: CASRGVRFSSYEQYF. As DNA, the CDR3 is TGTGCCAGCCGCGGGGTCCGATTCAGCTCCTACGAGCAGTACTTC.

The chain recombines TRBV7-9 with TRBJ1-6; no firm D call. V was shortened by 3 bases and J by 0 bases, with 9 bases between the two germline ends. The CDR3 loop spans 16 amino acids. The germline V gene has CDR1 SEHNR and CDR2 FQNEAQ (reference sequence). The CDR3 sequence: CASSFYRSSYNSPLHF. Here the CDR3 DNA reads TGTGCCAGCAGCTTCTACAGAAGCTCCTATAATTCACCCCTCCACTTT.

The chain couples TRBV9 to TRBJ2-3; 8 bases agree with TRBD2. CDR3 length: 19 residues. CDR1 SGDLS and CDR2 YYNGEE come from the germline V gene. After removal of 0 bases from V and 4 bases from J, the junction contained 16 bases not matched to a gene. Written as DNA, the CDR3 is TGTGCCAGCAGCGTAGCCGGGGGGGCGAGGTGGAGTTTTCCAGATACGCAGTATTTT. This gives the protein CASSVAGGARWSFPDTQYF. The full variable domain, with the rest looked up from reference TRBV9 and TRBJ2-3, is DSGVTQTPKHLITATGQRVTLRCSPRSGDLSVYWYQQSLDQGLQFLIQYYNGEERAKGNILERFSAQQFPDLHSELNLSSLELGDSALYFCASSVAGGARWSFPDTQYFGPGTRLTVL.

The genes are TRBV6-1 and TRBJ2-5; 7 bases map to TRBD1. Germline V gene lookup returns CDR1 MNHNS and CDR2 SASEGT. V dropped 5 bases and J dropped 5; count of bases not matched to a gene: 11. The CDR3 has 15 amino acids. This CDR3 is CASSKKDRLGETQYF. CDR3 DNA sequence: TGTGCCAGCAGTAAAAAGGACAGGCTAGGGGAGACCCAGTACTTC.

This clone came up a few times. The V gene is TRBV19, the J gene TRBJ1-5; 8 nucleotides agree with TRBD1. V was pared by 9 bases and J by 6 bases, with 7 bases of the junction left unmatched. This CDR3 is 13 amino acids long. Germline V gene lookup returns CDR1 LNHDA and CDR2 SQIVND (reference sequence). CDR3 sequence reads: CARTQGAAQPQHF. Here the CDR3 DNA reads TGTGCCAGAACCCAGGGGGCCGCTCAGCCCCAGCATTTT. Variable domain in full (rest from reference TRBV19 and TRBJ1-5): DGGITQSPKYLFRKEGQNVTLSCEQNLNHDAMYWYRQDPGQGLRLIYYSQIVNDFQKGDIAEGYSVSREKKESFPLTVTSAQKNPTAFYLCARTQGAAQPQHFGDGTRLSIL.

This clone was observed a few times. The J gene is TRBJ2-3, the V gene TRBV5-1, with a tentative D call TRBD1 (5 bases). Deletions cut 0 bases from V and 4 bases from J, with 9 bases between. The germline gives CDR1 SGHRS, CDR2 YFSETQ. The CDR3 covers 14 residues. The CDR3 DNA reads TGCGCCAGCAGCTTGGAGGGGATGGCAGATACGCAGTATTTT. This gives the protein CASSLEGMADTQYF.

V and J are TRBV5-1 and TRBJ1-1, with 7 nucleotides matching TRBD1. The V segment lost 3 bases and the J segment 1 base; nucleotides outside the gene matches: 3. Germline CDR1 and CDR2: SGHRS and YFSETQ. The CDR3 covers 14 residues. The CDR3 loop is CASSSGTENTEAFF. CDR3 DNA sequence: TGCGCCAGCAGCTCCGGGACAGAGAACACTGAAGCTTTCTTT. The full variable domain, in which reference TRBV5-1 and TRBJ1-1 provide the parts outside the CDR3, is KAGVTQTPRYLIKTRGQQVTLSCSPISGHRSVSWYQQTPGQGLQFLFEYFSETQRNKGNFPGRFSGRQFSNSRSEMNVSTLELGDSALYLCASSSGTENTEAFFGQGTRLTVV.

The rearrangement uses TRBV4-1 and TRBJ2-7, with D possibly matching TRBD2 (6 bases). V was cut by 1 base and J by 4 bases, with 17 bases left in between. The germline V gene has CDR1 MGHRA and CDR2 YSYEKL. This CDR3 has 16 amino acids. This CDR3 reads CASSQGSRREGYEQYF. For the CDR3, the DNA is TGCGCCAGCAGCCAAGGTTCTCGGCGGGAAGGTTACGAGCAGTACTTC.

This chain joins TRBV5-1 and TRBJ2-3; possible D gene TRBD1, 5 bases. The CDR3 sequence is 17 residues long. Trimming shortened V by 2 bases and J by 4 bases, and 20 bases separated the two germline ends. CDR1 and CDR2 from the germline V gene are SGHRS and YFSETQ. The DNA of the CDR3 is TGCGCCAGCAGCTTAAGAAAGGGGAAGGACGGCGCAGATACGCAGTATTTT. Its translation is CASSLRKGKDGADTQYF.

This chain links TRBV23-1 with TRBJ2-7; no clear D. TRBV23-1 is an open reading frame whose function is uncertain. Trimming shortened V by 3 bases and J by 3 bases, and 6 bases separated the two germline ends. The CDR3 consists of 12 residues. CDR3 in amino acids: CASSHHGYEQYF. DNA for the CDR3: TGCGCCAGCAGTCACCACGGCTACGAGCAGTACTTC.

The chain has TRBV6-1 and TRBJ2-7; 10 nucleotides agree with TRBD1. The germline V gene has CDR1 MNHNS and CDR2 SASEGT. CDR3 length equals 16 residues. J was trimmed by 0 bases and V by 1 base; bases with no gene match: 3. Here the CDR3 DNA reads TGTGCCAGCAGTGAAGTCTGGACAGGGGGCTCCTACGAGCAGTACGTC. Translation gives CASSEVWTGGSYEQYV.